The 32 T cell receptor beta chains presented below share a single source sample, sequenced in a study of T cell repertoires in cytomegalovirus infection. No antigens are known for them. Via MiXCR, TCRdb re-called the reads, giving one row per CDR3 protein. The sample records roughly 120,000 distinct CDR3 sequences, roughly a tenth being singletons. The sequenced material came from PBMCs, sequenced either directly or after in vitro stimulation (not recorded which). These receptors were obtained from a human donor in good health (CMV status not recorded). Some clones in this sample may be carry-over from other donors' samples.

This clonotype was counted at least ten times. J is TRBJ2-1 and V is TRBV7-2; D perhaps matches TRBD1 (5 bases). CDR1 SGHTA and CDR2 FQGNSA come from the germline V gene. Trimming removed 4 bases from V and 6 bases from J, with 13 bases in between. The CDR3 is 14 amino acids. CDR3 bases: TGTGCCAGCAGCTCCGCGGAAGGGGTCAATGAGCAGTTCTTC. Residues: CASSSAEGVNEQFF.

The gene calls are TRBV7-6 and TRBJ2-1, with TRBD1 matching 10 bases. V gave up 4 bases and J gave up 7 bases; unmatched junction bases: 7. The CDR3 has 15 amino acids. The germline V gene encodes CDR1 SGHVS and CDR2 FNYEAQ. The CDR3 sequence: CASSYRDRGVNEQFF. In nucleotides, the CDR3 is TGTGCCAGCAGCTACCGGGACAGGGGCGTTAATGAGCAGTTCTTC. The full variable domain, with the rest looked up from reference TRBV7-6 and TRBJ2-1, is GAGVSQSPRYKVTKRGQDVALRCDPISGHVSLYWYRQALGQGPEFLTYFNYEAQQDKSGLPNDRFSAERPEGSISTLTIQRTEQRDSAMYRCASSYRDRGVNEQFFGPGTRLTVL.

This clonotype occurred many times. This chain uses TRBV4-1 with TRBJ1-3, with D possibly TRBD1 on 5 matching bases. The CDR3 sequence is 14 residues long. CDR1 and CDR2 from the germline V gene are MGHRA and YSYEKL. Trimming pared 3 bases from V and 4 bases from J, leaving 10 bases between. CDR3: CASSQRGEGNTIYF. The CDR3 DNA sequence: TGCGCCAGCAGCCAGCGGGGGGAAGGAAACACCATATATTTT.

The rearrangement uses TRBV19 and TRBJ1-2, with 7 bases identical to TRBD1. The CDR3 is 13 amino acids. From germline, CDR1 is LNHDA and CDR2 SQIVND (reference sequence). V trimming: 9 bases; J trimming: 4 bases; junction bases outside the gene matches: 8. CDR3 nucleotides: TGTGCCAGCCAAAACAGGGGTGCCTATGGCTACACCTTC. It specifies CASQNRGAYGYTF.

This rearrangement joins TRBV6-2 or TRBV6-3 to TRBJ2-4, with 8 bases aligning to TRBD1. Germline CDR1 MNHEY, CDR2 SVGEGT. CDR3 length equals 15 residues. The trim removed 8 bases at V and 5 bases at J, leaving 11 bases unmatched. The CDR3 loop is CASVSADRAQNIQYF. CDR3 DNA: TGTGCCAGCGTTTCGGCGGACAGGGCCCAAAACATTCAGTACTTC.

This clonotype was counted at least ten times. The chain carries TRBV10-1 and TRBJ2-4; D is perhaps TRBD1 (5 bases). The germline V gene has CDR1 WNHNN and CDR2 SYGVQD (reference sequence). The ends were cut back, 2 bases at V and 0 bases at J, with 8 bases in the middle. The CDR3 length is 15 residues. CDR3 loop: CASSEGQLAKNIQYF. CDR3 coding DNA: TGCGCCAGCAGTGAGGGACAACTAGCCAAAAACATTCAGTACTTC.

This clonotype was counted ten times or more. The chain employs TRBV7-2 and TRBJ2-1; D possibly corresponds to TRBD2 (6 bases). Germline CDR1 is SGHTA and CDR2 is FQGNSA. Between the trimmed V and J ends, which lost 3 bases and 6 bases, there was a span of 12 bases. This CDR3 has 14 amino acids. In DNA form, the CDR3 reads TGTGCCAGCAGCTTGGACTACGCGGCCAATGAGCAGTTCTTC. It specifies CASSLDYAANEQFF.

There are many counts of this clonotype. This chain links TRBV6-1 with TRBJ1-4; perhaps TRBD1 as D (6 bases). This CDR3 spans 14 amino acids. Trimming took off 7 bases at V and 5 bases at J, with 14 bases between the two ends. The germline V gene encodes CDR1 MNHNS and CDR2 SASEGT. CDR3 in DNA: TGTGCCAGCACCAGACAAACAGGGAATGAAAAACTGTTTTTT. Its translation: CASTRQTGNEKLFF.

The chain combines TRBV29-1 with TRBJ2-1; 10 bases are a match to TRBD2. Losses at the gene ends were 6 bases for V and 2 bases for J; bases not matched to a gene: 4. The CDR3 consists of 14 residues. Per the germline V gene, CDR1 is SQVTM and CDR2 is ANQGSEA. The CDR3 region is CSVSGGAAYNEQFF. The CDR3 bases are TGCAGCGTCAGCGGGGGGGCCGCCTACAATGAGCAGTTCTTC.

The CDR3 sequence: CASSLARAARAEAFF. Here the CDR3 DNA reads TGTGCCAGCAGCTTAGCCCGGGCAGCTCGGGCTGAAGCTTTCTTT. The V call is TRBV7-6, the J call TRBJ1-1; D is undetermined. The CDR3 has 15 residues. The V gene lost 0 bases and the J gene lost 6 bases, with 14 bases spanning the gap. CDR1 and CDR2 from the germline V gene are SGHVS and FNYEAQ.

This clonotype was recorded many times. CDR3 sequence (DNA): TGTGCCAGCAGCTATGGGACAGTCGGAAACACCATATATTTT. Translation gives CASSYGTVGNTIYF. The chain has TRBV12-3 or TRBV12-4 and TRBJ1-3, with 7 nucleotides matching TRBD1. CDR3 size: 14 residues. After removal of 6 bases from V and 4 bases from J, the junction contained 6 bases not matched to a gene.

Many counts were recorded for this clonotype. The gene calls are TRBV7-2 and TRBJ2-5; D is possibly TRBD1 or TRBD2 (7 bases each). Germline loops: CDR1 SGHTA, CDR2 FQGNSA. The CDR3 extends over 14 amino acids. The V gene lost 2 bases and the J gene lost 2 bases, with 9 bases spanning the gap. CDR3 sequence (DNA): TGTGCCAGCAGCTTACAGGGGGGGCAAGAGACCCAGTACTTC. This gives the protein CASSLQGGQETQYF. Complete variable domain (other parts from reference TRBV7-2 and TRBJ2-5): GAGVSQSPSNKVTEKGKDVELRCDPISGHTALYWYRQSLGQGLEFLIYFQGNSAPDKSGLPSDRFSAERTGGSVSTLTIQRTQQEDSAVYLCASSLQGGQETQYFGPGTRLLVL.

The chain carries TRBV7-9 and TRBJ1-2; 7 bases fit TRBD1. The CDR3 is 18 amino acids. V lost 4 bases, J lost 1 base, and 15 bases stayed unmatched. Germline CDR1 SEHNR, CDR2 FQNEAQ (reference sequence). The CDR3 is CASSSNFGAGGNNYGYTF. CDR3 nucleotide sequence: TGTGCCAGCAGCTCCAACTTTGGGGCAGGGGGAAATAACTATGGCTACACCTTC.

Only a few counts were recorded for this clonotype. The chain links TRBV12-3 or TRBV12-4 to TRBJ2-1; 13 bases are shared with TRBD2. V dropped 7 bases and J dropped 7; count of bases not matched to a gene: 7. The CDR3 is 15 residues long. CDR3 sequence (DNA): TGTGCCAGCACCGCCGGACTAGCGGGAGTGAATGAGCAGTTCTTC. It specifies CASTAGLAGVNEQFF.

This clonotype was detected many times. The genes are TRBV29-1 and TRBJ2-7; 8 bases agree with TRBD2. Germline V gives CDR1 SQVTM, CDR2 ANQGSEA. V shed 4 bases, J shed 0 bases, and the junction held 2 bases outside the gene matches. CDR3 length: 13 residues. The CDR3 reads CSVAGGDSYEQYF. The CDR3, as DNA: TGCAGCGTTGCGGGAGGGGACTCCTACGAGCAGTACTTC.

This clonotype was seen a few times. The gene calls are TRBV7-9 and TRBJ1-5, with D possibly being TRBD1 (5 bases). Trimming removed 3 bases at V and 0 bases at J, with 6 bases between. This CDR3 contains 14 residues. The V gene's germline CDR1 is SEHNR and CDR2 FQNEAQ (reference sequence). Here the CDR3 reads CASSFDSSNQPQHF. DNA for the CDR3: TGTGCCAGCAGCTTCGACAGTAGCAATCAGCCCCAGCATTTT.

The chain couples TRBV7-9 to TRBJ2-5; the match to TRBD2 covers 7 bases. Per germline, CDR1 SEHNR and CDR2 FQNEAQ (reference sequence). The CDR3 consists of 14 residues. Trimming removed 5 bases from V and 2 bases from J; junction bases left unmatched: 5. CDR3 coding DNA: TGTGCCAGCAGCAGAACTAGCGATCAAGAGACCCAGTACTTC. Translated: CASSRTSDQETQYF.

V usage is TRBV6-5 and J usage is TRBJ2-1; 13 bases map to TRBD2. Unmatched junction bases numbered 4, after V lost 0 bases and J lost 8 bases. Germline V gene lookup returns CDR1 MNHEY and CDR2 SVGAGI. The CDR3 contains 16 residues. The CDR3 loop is CASSYSGLAGVHEQFF. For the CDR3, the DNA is TGTGCCAGCAGTTACTCCGGACTAGCGGGAGTCCATGAGCAGTTCTTC.

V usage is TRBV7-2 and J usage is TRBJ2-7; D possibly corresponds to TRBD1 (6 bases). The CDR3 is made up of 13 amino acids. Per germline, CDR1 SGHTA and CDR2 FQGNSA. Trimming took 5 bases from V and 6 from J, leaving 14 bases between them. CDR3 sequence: CASSQGQGREQYF. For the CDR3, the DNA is TGTGCCAGCAGCCAGGGGCAGGGACGCGAGCAGTACTTC.

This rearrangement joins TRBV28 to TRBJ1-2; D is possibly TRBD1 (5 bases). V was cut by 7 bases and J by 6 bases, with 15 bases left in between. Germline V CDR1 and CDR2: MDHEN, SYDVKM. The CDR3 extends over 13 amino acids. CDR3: CASMREGPNGYTF. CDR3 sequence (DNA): TGTGCCAGCATGAGGGAGGGGCCGAATGGCTACACCTTC.

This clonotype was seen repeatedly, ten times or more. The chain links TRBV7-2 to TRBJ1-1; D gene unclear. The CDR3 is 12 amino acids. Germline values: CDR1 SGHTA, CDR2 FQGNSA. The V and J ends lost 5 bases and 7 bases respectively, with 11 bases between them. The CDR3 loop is CASSLVGSEAFF. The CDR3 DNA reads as TGTGCCAGCAGCCTGGTTGGGAGTGAAGCTTTCTTT.

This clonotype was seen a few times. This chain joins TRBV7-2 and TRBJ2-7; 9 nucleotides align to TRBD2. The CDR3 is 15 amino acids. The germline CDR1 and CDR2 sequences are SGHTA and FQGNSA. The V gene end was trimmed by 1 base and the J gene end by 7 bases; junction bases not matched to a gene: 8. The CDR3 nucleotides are TGTGCCAGCAGCTTAGTTCGCGGGAGGGCCGGTGAGCAGTACTTC. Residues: CASSLVRGRAGEQYF.

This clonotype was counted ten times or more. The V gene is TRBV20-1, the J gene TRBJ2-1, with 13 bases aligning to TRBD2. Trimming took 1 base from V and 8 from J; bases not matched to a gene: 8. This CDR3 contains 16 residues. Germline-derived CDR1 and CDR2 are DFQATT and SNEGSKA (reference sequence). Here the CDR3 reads CSARAITSGRGDEQFF. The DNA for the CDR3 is TGCAGTGCTAGAGCTATAACTAGCGGGAGGGGGGATGAGCAGTTCTTC.

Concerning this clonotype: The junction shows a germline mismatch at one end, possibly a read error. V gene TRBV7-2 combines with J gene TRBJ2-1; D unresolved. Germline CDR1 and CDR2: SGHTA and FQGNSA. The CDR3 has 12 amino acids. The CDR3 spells CASSFSYNEQIF. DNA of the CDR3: TGTGCCAGCAGCTTCTCTTACAATGAGCAGATCTTC.

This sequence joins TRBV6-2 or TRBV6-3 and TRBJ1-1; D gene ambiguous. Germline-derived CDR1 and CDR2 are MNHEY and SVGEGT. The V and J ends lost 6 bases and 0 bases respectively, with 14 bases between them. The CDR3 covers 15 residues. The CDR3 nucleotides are TGTGCCAGCAGCCCTGACCGGACTCTGAACACTGAAGCTTTCTTT. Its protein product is CASSPDRTLNTEAFF.

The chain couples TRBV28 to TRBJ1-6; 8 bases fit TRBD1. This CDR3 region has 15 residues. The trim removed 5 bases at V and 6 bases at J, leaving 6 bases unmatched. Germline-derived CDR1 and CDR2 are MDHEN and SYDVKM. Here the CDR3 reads CASSPSQGGNSPLHF. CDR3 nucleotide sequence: TGTGCCAGCAGTCCGTCACAGGGGGGTAATTCACCCCTCCACTTT. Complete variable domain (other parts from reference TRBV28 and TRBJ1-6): DVKVTQSSRYLVKRTGEKVFLECVQDMDHENMFWYRQDPGLGLRLIYFSYDVKMKEKGDIPEGYSVSREKKERFSLILESASTNQTSMYLCASSPSQGGNSPLHFGNGTRLTVT.

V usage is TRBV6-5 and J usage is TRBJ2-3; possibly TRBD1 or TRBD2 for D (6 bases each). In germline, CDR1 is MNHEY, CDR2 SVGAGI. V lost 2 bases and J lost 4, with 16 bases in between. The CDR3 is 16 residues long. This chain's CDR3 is CASSYGPGGGADTQYF. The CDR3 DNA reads TGTGCCAGCAGTTACGGCCCTGGAGGGGGAGCAGATACGCAGTATTTT.

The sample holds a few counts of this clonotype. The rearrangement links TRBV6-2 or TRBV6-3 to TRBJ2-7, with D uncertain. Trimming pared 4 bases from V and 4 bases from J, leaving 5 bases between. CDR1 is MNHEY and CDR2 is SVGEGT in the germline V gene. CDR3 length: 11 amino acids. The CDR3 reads CASSFIYEQYF. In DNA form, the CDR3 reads TGTGCCAGCAGTTTTATTTACGAGCAGTACTTC.

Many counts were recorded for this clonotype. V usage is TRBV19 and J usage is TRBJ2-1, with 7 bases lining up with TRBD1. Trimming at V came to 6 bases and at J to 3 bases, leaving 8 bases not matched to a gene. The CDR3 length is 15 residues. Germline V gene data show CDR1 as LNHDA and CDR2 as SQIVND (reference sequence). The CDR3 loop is CASRLTGTLYNEQFF. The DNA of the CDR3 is TGTGCCAGTAGACTGACAGGGACCCTCTACAATGAGCAGTTCTTC.

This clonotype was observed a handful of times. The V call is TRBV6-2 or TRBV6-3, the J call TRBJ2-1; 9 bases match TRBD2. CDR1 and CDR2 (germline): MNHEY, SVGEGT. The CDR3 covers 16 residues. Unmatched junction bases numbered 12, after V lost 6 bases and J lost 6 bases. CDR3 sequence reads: CASRSLAGIARNEQFF. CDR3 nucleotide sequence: TGTGCCAGCAGGAGTCTAGCGGGAATTGCCCGCAATGAGCAGTTCTTC.

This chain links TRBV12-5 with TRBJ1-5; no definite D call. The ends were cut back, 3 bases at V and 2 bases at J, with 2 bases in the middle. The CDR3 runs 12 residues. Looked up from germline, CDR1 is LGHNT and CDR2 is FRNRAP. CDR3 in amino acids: CASGFGNQPQHF. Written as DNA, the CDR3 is TGTGCTAGTGGTTTTGGCAATCAGCCCCAGCATTTT.

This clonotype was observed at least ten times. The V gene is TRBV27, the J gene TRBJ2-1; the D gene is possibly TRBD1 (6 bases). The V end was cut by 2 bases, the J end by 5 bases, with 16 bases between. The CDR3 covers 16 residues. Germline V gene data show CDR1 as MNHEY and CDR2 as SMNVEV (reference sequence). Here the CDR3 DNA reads TGTGCCAGCAGTTTAAAACAGGGCCTTTCGAACAATGAGCAGTTCTTC. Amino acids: CASSLKQGLSNNEQFF.